Presented here are 13 T cell receptor beta chains from one specimen sequenced in a study of T cells in localized non-small cell lung cancer. TCRdb's table, derived via immunoSEQ multiplex PCR, lists solely in-frame clones and lacks some. The sample yields tens of thousands of clones, over 75% seen once. Here the sequenced sample was peripheral blood, taken before any cancer treatment. Source of these receptors: a male donor at least 60 years old with stage III squamous cell lung carcinoma.

This chain links TRBV15 with TRBJ2-7, with D perhaps matching TRBD2 (5 bases). CDR1 is LNHNV, CDR2 YYDKDF, per germline (reference sequence). V gave up 0 bases and J gave up 7 bases, with 19 bases separating them. The CDR3 has 16 amino acids. The CDR3 coding sequence is TGTGCCACCAGCAGAGAGGCTCGACTACCCGCCTCAGAGCAGTACTTC. Translated: CATSREARLPASEQYF.

The V gene is TRBV5-1, the J gene TRBJ2-6; TRBD1 agrees at 10 bases. Germline CDR1 SGHRS, CDR2 YFSETQ. The V and J ends lost 4 bases and 0 bases, in that order; junction bases with no gene match: 4. This CDR3 region has 17 residues. This chain's CDR3 is CASSPWDRGSGANVLTF. The CDR3 DNA reads TGCGCCAGCAGCCCATGGGACAGGGGCTCTGGGGCCAACGTCCTGACTTTC.

This clone was seen only once. V and J are TRBV14 and TRBJ1-2, with D unresolved. The CDR3 length is 12 residues. The germline V gene has CDR1 SGHDN and CDR2 FVKESK. Deletions cut 2 bases from V and 8 bases from J, with 9 bases between. The CDR3 is CASSQRAGGYTF. The DNA for the CDR3 is TGTGCCAGCAGCCAAAGGGCGGGGGGCTACACCTTC.

V is TRBV7-9 and J is TRBJ1-1; D possibly corresponds to TRBD1 (6 bases). The CDR3 sequence is 15 residues long. In germline, CDR1 is SEHNR, CDR2 FQNEAQ (reference sequence). V lost 4 bases to trimming and J lost 8 bases, with 20 bases between them. The CDR3 loop is CASSSPTEGGSEAFF. The CDR3, as DNA: TGTGCCAGCAGCTCCCCAACCGAGGGGGGTTCAGAAGCTTTCTTT. Full variable domain (missing parts from reference TRBV7-9 and TRBJ1-1): DTGVSQNPRHKITKRGQNVTFRCDPISEHNRLYWYRQTLGQGPEFLTYFQNEAQLEKSRLLSDRFSAERPKGSFSTLEIQRTEQGDSAMYLCASSSPTEGGSEAFFGQGTRLTVV.

The chain couples TRBV30 to TRBJ1-2; no clear D. Trimming removed 2 bases at V and 2 bases at J, with 21 bases between. The CDR3 is made up of 17 amino acids. The V gene's germline CDR1 is GTSNPN and CDR2 SVGIG (reference sequence). The CDR3 nucleotides are TGTGCCTGGAGTCCGAAGTTTCAACGGCCAGACAACTATGGCTACACCTTC. This codes for CAWSPKFQRPDNYGYTF. Filled out from reference TRBV30 and TRBJ1-2, the complete variable domain reads SQTIHQWPATLVQPVGSPLSLECTVEGTSNPNLYWYRQAAGRGLQLLFYSVGIGQISSEVPQNLSASRPQDRQFILSSKKLLLSDSGFYLCAWSPKFQRPDNYGYTFGSGTRLTVV.

This chain joins TRBV5-4 and TRBJ1-2; D is unclear. Per the germline V gene, CDR1 is SGHNT and CDR2 is YYREEE (reference sequence). Trimming took 3 bases from V and 4 from J, leaving 16 bases between them. This CDR3 is built from 15 residues. This chain's CDR3 is CASSSNAARGYGYTF. CDR3 bases: TGTGCCAGCAGCTCCAACGCAGCTCGGGGCTATGGCTACACCTTC.

This sequence joins TRBV6-1 and TRBJ1-2, with 8 bases matching TRBD1. V shed 0 bases and J 5 bases; nucleotides not matched to a gene: 11. Germline CDR1 reads MNHNS; CDR2 reads SASEGT. The CDR3 has 17 amino acids. CDR3 residues: CASSEALGQGFGYGYTF. Here the CDR3 DNA reads TGTGCCAGCAGTGAAGCGCTCGGACAGGGATTCGGGTATGGCTACACCTTC.

Only a few counts were recorded for this clone. V gene TRBV29-1 combines with J gene TRBJ2-5; D gene unclear. The CDR3 is made up of 11 amino acids. The ends were cut back, 7 bases at V and 5 bases at J, with 11 bases in the middle. Per the germline V gene, CDR1 is SQVTM and CDR2 is ANQGSEA. DNA for the CDR3: TGCAGCGGCCGGGTAGGGGAGACCCAGTACTTC. This gives the protein CSGRVGETQYF.

This clone was seen more than once but under ten times. The chain recombines TRBV27 with TRBJ1-2; D unresolved. The CDR3 loop spans 12 amino acids. V lost 2 bases and J lost 8, with 9 bases in between. Germline V lookup: CDR1 MNHEY, CDR2 SMNVEV (reference sequence). The CDR3 nucleotides read TGTGCCAGCAGTTTACCGGCAGGCGGCTACACCTTC. Its protein is CASSLPAGGYTF.

This clone was observed a single time. V is TRBV28 and J is TRBJ1-5, with TRBD1 identical over 7 bases. The CDR3 loop spans 15 amino acids. Germline V lookup: CDR1 MDHEN, CDR2 SYDVKM. V lost 7 bases, J lost 3 bases, and 9 bases stayed unmatched. CDR3 amino acids: CASTTLGQHNQPQHF. CDR3 DNA sequence: TGTGCCAGCACCACCCTGGGACAGCACAATCAGCCCCAGCATTTT.

The J gene is TRBJ1-5, the V gene TRBV10-2; D possibly corresponds to TRBD1 (5 bases). CDR3 length: 15 amino acids. The ends were cut back, 2 bases at V and 2 bases at J, with 10 bases in the middle. Germline V gene lookup returns CDR1 WSHSY and CDR2 SAAADI. The DNA for the CDR3 is TGCGCCAGCAGTGAGGGCAGGGATGGCAATCAGCCCCAGCATTTT. This sequence encodes CASSEGRDGNQPQHF.

The chain has TRBV6-5 and TRBJ1-2; TRBD1 aligns across 8 bases. V lost 7 bases and J lost 4; bases outside the gene matches: 8. The CDR3 is made up of 14 amino acids. CDR1 is MNHEY and CDR2 is SVGAGI in the germline V gene. The chain's CDR3 is CASKEATGAYGYTF. CDR3 sequence (DNA): TGTGCCAGCAAAGAGGCGACAGGGGCCTATGGCTACACCTTC.

In this sample, this clone turned up once. CDR3 sequence: CSVVGSQAYNEQFF. The CDR3 region has the DNA TGCAGCGTTGTAGGGTCCCAAGCCTACAATGAGCAGTTCTTC. The chain links TRBV29-1 to TRBJ2-1; D unresolved. Germline lookup yields CDR1 SQVTM and CDR2 ANQGSEA. The V gene lost 4 bases and the J gene lost 2 bases, with 12 bases spanning the gap. CDR3 length: 14 residues.